This record concerns one TCR beta chain sequence. Per the germline V gene, CDR1 is DFQATT and CDR2 is SNEGSKA (reference sequence). CDR3 length equals 13 residues. V lost 3 bases, J lost 4 bases, and 10 bases lay in between. TCRdb used MiXCR to reprocess the 5' RACE reads, holding one entry per CDR3 protein. The top ten clones hold 4% to 5% of a sample with under 300,000 distinct CDR3 sequences, more than 9.5% of them seen once. These data come from a study of identical twins. In addition, the sample was reused for a study of yellow fever vaccine responses in identical twins.

This sequence originates from a woman aged 18-30 years in good health. The specimen sequenced was memory (CD45RO+) T cells sorted from blood. This chain uses TRBV20-1 with TRBJ2-1; D is ambiguous. Here the CDR3 DNA reads TGCAGTGCTAGGGGGAATATTTACAATGAGCAGTTCTTC. Its protein product is CSARGNIYNEQFF.